This T cell receptor beta chain appears in the sequencing data of a study of post-analysis software for immune sequencing data. General study findings and limits: Patients used several TRBV segments, including TRBV5-6, TRBV5-1 and TRBV20-1, more often than controls. Patients with multiple sclerosis recorded significantly lower normalized Chao1 diversity than controls, the study found.

Germline V gene sequence: CDR1 MDHEN, CDR2 SYDVKM. This CDR3 region has 14 residues. V lost 7 bases to trimming and J lost 7 bases; unmatched junction nucleotides: 8. On this clonotype: Its antigen is as yet unknown.

The TCR beta cDNA libraries contained unique molecular identifiers. TCRdb called the PCR reads again in MiXCR, with one record for every CDR3 protein. The table shows about 400,000 distinct CDR3 sequences, with less than 40% occurring only once. The chain couples TRBV28 to TRBJ1-5, with TRBD1 matching 9 bases. Sequenced: blood. The source of this sequence is a girl between 10 and 17 years old with multiple sclerosis. The CDR3 reads CASIPGQGEQPQHF. For the CDR3, the DNA is TGTGCCAGCATCCCGGGACAGGGCGAACAGCCCCAGCATTTT.